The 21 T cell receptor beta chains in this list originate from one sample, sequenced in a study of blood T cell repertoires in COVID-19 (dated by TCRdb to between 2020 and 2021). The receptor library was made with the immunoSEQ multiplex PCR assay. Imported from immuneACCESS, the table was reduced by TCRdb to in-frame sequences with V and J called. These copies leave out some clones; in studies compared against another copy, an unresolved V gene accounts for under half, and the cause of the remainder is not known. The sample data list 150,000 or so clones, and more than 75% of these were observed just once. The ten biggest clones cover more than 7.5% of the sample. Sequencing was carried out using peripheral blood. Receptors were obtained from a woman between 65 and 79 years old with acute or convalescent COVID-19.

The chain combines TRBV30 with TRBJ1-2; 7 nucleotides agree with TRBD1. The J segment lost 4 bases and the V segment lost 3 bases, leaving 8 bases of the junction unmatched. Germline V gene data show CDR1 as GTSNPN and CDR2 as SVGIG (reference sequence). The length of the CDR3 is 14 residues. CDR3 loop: CAWSLPGTAYGYTF. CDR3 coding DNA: TGTGCCTGGAGCCTCCCCGGGACAGCCTATGGCTACACCTTC.

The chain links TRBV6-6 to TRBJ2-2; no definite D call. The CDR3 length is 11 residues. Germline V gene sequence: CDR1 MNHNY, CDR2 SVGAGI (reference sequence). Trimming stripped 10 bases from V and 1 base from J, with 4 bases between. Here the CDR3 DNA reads TGTGCCACAGGGAACACCGGGGAGCTGTTTTTT. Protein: CATGNTGELFF.

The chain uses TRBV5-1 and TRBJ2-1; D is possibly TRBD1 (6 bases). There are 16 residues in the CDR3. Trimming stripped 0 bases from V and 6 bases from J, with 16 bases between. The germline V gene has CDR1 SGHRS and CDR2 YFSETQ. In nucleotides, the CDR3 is TGCGCCAGCAGCTTGGAACAGGGTTTTCTATCCAATGAGCAGTTCTTC. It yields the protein CASSLEQGFLSNEQFF.

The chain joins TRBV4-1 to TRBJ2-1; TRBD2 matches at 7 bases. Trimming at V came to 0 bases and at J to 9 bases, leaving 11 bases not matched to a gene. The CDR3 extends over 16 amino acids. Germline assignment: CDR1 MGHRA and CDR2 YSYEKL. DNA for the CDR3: TGCGCCAGCAGCCAAGAAGTATATGGAGGGGAGGGTGAGCAGTTCTTC. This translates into CASSQEVYGGEGEQFF.

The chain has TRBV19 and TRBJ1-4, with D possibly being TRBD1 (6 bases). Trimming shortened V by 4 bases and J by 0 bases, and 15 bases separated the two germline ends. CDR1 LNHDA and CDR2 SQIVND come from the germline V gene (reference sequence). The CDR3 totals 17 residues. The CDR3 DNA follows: TGTGCCAGTAGTAAGGTGGGGGCGGCATCAACTAATGAAAAACTGTTTTTT. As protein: CASSKVGAASTNEKLFF.

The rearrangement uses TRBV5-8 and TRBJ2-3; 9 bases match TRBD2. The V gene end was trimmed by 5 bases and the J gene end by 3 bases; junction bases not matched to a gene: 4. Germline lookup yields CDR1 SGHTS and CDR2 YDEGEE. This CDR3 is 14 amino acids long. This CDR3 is CASRERGVTDTQYF. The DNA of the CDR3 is TGTGCCAGCAGAGAGCGGGGGGTAACAGATACGCAGTATTTT.

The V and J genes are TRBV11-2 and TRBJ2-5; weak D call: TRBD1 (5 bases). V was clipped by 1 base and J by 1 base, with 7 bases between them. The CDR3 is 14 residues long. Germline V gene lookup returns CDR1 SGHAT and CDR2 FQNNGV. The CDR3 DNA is TGTGCCAGCAGCTTAGTGCAGGGCCAAGAGACCCAGTACTTC. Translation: CASSLVQGQETQYF.

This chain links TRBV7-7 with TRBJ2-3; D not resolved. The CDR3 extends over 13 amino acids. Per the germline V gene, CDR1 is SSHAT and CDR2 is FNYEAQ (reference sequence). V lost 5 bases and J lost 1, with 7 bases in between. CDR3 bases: TGTGCCAGCAGCCCTACAGGCACAGATACGCAGTATTTT. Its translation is CASSPTGTDTQYF.

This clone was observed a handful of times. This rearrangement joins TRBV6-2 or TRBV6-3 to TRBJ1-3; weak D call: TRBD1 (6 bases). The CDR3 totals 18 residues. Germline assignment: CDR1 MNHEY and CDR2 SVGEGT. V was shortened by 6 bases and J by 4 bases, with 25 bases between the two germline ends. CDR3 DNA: TGTGCCAGCAGCCAGGACAGTTCGGGACCTCGGGCCGGAAACACCATATATTTT. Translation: CASSQDSSGPRAGNTIYF.

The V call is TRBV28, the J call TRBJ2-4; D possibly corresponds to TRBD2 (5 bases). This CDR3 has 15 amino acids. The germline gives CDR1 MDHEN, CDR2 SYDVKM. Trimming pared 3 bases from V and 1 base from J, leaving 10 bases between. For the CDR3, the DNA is TGTGCCAGCAGTTTGCGAGGGTCCGCCAAAAACATTCAGTACTTC. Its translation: CASSLRGSAKNIQYF.

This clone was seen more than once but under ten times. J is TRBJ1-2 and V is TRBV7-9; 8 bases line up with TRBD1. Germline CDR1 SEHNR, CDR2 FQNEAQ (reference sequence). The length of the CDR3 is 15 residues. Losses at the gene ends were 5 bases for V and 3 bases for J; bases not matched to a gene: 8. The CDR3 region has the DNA TGTGCCAGCAGCCCGACAGGGGTGGTGGACTATGGCTACACCTTC. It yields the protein CASSPTGVVDYGYTF.

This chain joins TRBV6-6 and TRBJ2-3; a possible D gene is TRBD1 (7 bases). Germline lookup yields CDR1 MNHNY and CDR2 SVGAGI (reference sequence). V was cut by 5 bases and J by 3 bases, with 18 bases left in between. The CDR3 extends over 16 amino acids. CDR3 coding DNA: TGTGCCAGCAGTCCCATCGGAGGGGGCCCAACAGATACGCAGTATTTT. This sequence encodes CASSPIGGGPTDTQYF.

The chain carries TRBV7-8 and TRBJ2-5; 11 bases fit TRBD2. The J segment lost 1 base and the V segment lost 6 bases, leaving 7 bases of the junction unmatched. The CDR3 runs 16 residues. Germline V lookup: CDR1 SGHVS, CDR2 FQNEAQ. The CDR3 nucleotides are TGTGCCAGCAGGTCTCTAGCGGGAGGCTTCCAAGAGACCCAGTACTTC. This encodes CASRSLAGGFQETQYF. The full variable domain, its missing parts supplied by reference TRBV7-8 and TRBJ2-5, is GAGVSQSPRYKVAKRGQDVALRCDPISGHVSLFWYQQALGQGPEFLTYFQNEAQLDKSGLPSDRFFAERPEGSVSTLKIQRTQQEDSAVYLCASRSLAGGFQETQYFGPGTRLLVL.

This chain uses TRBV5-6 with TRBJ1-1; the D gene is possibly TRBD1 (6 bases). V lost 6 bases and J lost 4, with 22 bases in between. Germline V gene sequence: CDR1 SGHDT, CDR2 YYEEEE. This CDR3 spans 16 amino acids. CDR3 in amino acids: CASTPRQGMGVTEAFF. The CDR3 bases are TGTGCCAGCACCCCCCGGCAGGGGATGGGTGTCACTGAAGCTTTCTTT.

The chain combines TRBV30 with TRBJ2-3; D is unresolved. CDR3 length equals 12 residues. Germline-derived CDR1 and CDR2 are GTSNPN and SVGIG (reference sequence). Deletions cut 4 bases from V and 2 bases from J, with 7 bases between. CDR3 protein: CAWNRDTDTQYF. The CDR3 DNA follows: TGTGCCTGGAACCGAGACACAGATACGCAGTATTTT.

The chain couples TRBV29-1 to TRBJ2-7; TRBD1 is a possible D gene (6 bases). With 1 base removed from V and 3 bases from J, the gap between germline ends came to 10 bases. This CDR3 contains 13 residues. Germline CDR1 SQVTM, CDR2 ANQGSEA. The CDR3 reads CSVEGHRDYEQYF. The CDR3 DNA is TGCAGCGTTGAAGGGCACAGGGACTACGAGCAGTACTTC.

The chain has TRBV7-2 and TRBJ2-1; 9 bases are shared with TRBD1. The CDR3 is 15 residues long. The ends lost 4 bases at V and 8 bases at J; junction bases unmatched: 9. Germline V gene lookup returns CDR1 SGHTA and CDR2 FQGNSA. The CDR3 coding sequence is TGTGCCAGCAGCTCTCGCCGGGGACAGGGCCATGAGCAGTTCTTC. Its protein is CASSSRRGQGHEQFF.

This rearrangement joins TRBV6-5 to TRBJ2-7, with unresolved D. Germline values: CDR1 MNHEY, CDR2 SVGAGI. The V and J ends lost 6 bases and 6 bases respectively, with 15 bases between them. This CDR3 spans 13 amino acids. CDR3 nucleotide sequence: TGTGCCAGCAGAAGTTCCCCCTCGGGCGAGCAGTACTTC. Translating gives CASRSSPSGEQYF.

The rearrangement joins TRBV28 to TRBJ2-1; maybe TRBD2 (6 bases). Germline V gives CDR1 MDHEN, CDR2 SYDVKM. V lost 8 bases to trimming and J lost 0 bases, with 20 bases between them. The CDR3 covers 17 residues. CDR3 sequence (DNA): TGTGCCAGCGCTACCTTAATACGGGGGAGCTCCTACAATGAGCAGTTCTTC. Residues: CASATLIRGSSYNEQFF. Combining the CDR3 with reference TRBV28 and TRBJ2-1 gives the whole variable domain DVKVTQSSRYLVKRTGEKVFLECVQDMDHENMFWYRQDPGLGLRLIYFSYDVKMKEKGDIPEGYSVSREKKERFSLILESASTNQTSMYLCASATLIRGSSYNEQFFGPGTRLTVL.

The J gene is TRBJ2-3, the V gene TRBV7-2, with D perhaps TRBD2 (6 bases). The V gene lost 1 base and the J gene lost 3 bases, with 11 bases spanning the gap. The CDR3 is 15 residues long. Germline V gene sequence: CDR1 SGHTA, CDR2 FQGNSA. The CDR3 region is CASSLGDGRTDTQYF. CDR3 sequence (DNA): TGTGCCAGCAGCTTAGGGGATGGGAGGACAGATACGCAGTATTTT.

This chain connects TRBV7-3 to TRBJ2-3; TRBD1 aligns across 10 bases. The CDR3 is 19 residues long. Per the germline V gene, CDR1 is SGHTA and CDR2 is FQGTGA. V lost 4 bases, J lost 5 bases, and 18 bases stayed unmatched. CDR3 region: CASSSFSKGGQGELDTQYF. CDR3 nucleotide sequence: TGTGCCAGCAGCTCGTTCTCAAAAGGCGGACAGGGGGAGTTAGATACGCAGTATTTT. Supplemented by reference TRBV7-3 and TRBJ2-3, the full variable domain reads GAGVSQTPSNKVTEKGKYVELRCDPISGHTALYWYRQSLGQGPEFLIYFQGTGAADDSGLPNDRFFAVRPEGSVSTLKIQRTERGDSAVYLCASSSFSKGGQGELDTQYFGPGTRLTVL.